Presented here are 23 T cell receptor beta chains from one specimen sequenced in a study of cytomegalovirus exposure and HLA in healthy donors. The primer mix had 60 Vbeta and 13 Jbeta primers. The table came from immunoSEQ multiplex PCR; TCRdb's copy has only in-frame clones and leaves some out. Found here are roughly 100,000 clones, roughly four fifths of them singletons; the top ten hold roughly 6%. Sequencing used PBMCs. These receptors came from a woman between 50 and 59 years old in good health and CMV-seropositive.

This clone has only one observation. DNA for the CDR3: TGTGCCAGCGGGAGCCCTGGGACTAGCGGGTTAGGGGTAGAGACCCAGTACTTC. It encodes CASGSPGTSGLGVETQYF. The gene calls are TRBV2 and TRBJ2-5, with 12 bases lining up with TRBD2. Germline-derived CDR1 and CDR2 are SNHLY and FYNNEI. The CDR3 extends over 18 amino acids. The ends lost 8 bases at V and 4 bases at J; junction bases unmatched: 17.

The V gene is TRBV5-1, the J gene TRBJ1-2; a possible D gene is TRBD1 (6 bases). Germline V gene data show CDR1 as SGHRS and CDR2 as YFSETQ. The CDR3 totals 14 residues. With 4 bases removed from V and 2 bases from J, the gap between germline ends came to 12 bases. The CDR3 reads CASSQGTLNYGYTF. CDR3 sequence (DNA): TGCGCCAGCAGCCAAGGGACACTCAACTATGGCTACACCTTC. Combining the CDR3 with reference TRBV5-1 and TRBJ1-2 gives the whole variable domain KAGVTQTPRYLIKTRGQQVTLSCSPISGHRSVSWYQQTPGQGLQFLFEYFSETQRNKGNFPGRFSGRQFSNSRSEMNVSTLELGDSALYLCASSQGTLNYGYTFGSGTRLTVV.

The chain employs TRBV7-2 and TRBJ1-1; 8 bases agree with TRBD1. There are 14 residues in the CDR3. Germline assignment: CDR1 SGHTA and CDR2 FQGNSA. After removal of 1 base from V and 7 bases from J, the junction contained 5 bases not matched to a gene. The CDR3 sequence is CASSLGPGQVEAFF. The CDR3 DNA reads as TGTGCCAGCAGCTTAGGCCCGGGACAGGTTGAAGCTTTCTTT.

The sample holds one count of this clone. This rearrangement joins TRBV29-1 to TRBJ1-4; 11 bases are a match to TRBD1. This CDR3 is built from 14 residues. V trimming: 2 bases; J trimming: 7 bases; junction bases outside the gene matches: 3. The germline CDR1 and CDR2 sequences are SQVTM and ANQGSEA. The CDR3 loop is CSVELGTGGEKLFF. CDR3 DNA sequence: TGCAGCGTTGAATTAGGGACAGGGGGTGAAAAACTGTTTTTT.

The CDR3 protein is CASSPRGYEQYF. The CDR3, as DNA: TGTGCCAGCTCACCACGCGGGTACGAGCAGTACTTC. V is TRBV18 and J is TRBJ2-5; D perhaps matches TRBD2 (5 bases). TRBJ2-7 matches the DNA end more closely, so the J call is doubtful. The CDR3 totals 12 residues. Looked up from germline, CDR1 is KGHSH and CDR2 is LQKENI.

V gene TRBV5-1 combines with J gene TRBJ1-1; TRBD1 matches at 7 bases. With 0 bases clipped from V and 5 bases from J, the junction kept 4 bases outside the gene matches. Germline CDR1 SGHRS, CDR2 YFSETQ. The CDR3 totals 14 residues. CDR3 nucleotide sequence: TGCGCCAGCAGCTTGGGAGGGGGCGTTACTGAAGCTTTCTTT. Translating it yields CASSLGGGVTEAFF. Full variable domain (rest looked up from reference TRBV5-1 and TRBJ1-1): KAGVTQTPRYLIKTRGQQVTLSCSPISGHRSVSWYQQTPGQGLQFLFEYFSETQRNKGNFPGRFSGRQFSNSRSEMNVSTLELGDSALYLCASSLGGGVTEAFFGQGTRLTVV.

The V and J genes are TRBV29-1 and TRBJ1-2; the match to TRBD1 covers 8 bases. This CDR3 has 15 residues. CDR1 and CDR2 from the germline V gene are SQVTM and ANQGSEA. With 4 bases clipped from V and 0 bases from J, the junction kept 7 bases outside the gene matches. The CDR3 loop reads CSVGRDRSTNYGYTF. The CDR3 coding sequence is TGCAGCGTTGGCCGGGACAGGAGTACTAACTATGGCTACACCTTC.

There are a few counts of this clone. The chain is built from TRBV7-6 and TRBJ1-4; D remains unclear. This CDR3 is 14 amino acids long. V dropped 3 bases and J dropped 0 bases, with 5 bases sitting between them. Germline V lookup: CDR1 SGHVS, CDR2 FNYEAQ. The CDR3 loop reads CASSFSPTNEKLFF. The CDR3 DNA follows: TGTGCCAGCAGCTTCAGTCCAACTAATGAAAAACTGTTTTTT.

The rearrangement links TRBV7-2 to TRBJ2-5, with a possible D match to TRBD2 (5 bases). The germline V gene has CDR1 SGHTA and CDR2 FQGNSA. V gave up 2 bases and J gave up 5 bases, with 12 bases separating them. This CDR3 spans 14 amino acids. CDR3 amino acids: CASSLTSFAETQYF. The CDR3 DNA follows: TGTGCCAGCAGCTTAACTAGTTTCGCTGAGACCCAGTACTTC.

The CDR3: CASSGLSGTQYF. CDR3 bases: TGTGCCAGTAGCGGACTATCGGGGACCCAGTACTTC. The chain carries TRBV6-6 and TRBJ2-5; perhaps TRBD2 as D (6 bases). This CDR3 spans 12 amino acids. Trimming removed 9 bases from V and 7 bases from J, with 15 bases in between. Looked up from germline, CDR1 is MNHNY and CDR2 is SVGAGI (reference sequence).

The rearrangement links TRBV28 to TRBJ2-5; 8 positions agree with TRBD1. The V and J ends lost 5 bases and 4 bases, in that order; junction bases with no gene match: 6. CDR3 length equals 14 residues. Germline CDR1 MDHEN, CDR2 SYDVKM. The CDR3 loop is CASSGIDRGETQYF. The DNA of the CDR3 is TGTGCCAGCAGTGGGATCGACAGGGGAGAGACCCAGTACTTC.

The sample holds one count of this clone. Relative to the germline gene, one junction end is altered; a read error may explain this. The chain recombines TRBV5-1 with TRBJ2-5; D not resolved. From germline, CDR1 is SGHRS and CDR2 YFSETQ. This CDR3 has 13 residues. The CDR3 region is CASSLDYQEIQYF. The CDR3 nucleotides are TGCGCCAGCAGCTTGGACTACCAAGAGATCCAGTACTTC. Filled out from reference TRBV5-1 and TRBJ2-5, the complete variable domain reads KAGVTQTPRYLIKTRGQQVTLSCSPISGHRSVSWYQQTPGQGLQFLFEYFSETQRNKGNFPGRFSGRQFSNSRSEMNVSTLELGDSALYLCASSLDYQEIQYFGPGTRLLVL.

The rearrangement uses TRBV4-1 and TRBJ2-7, with a weak D call TRBD1 (6 bases). Germline V gene lookup returns CDR1 MGHRA and CDR2 YSYEKL. The V gene lost 0 bases and the J gene lost 2 bases, with 8 bases spanning the gap. The length of the CDR3 is 14 residues. The CDR3 nucleotides read TGCGCCAGCAGCCAAGACAGGGGTCCCTACGAGCAGTACTTC. Its translation is CASSQDRGPYEQYF.

V is TRBV30 and J is TRBJ2-1; D might be TRBD2 (5 bases). Between the trimmed V and J ends, which lost 0 bases and 2 bases, there was a span of 5 bases. The CDR3 is 13 residues long. Germline values: CDR1 GTSNPN, CDR2 SVGIG (reference sequence). The CDR3 DNA is TGTGCCTGGAGTGTGGGAGCCTACAATGAGCAGTTCTTC. Protein sequence: CAWSVGAYNEQFF.

This clone showed up just once. The CDR3 is CASSPTGGDTEAFF. As DNA, the CDR3 is TGTGCCAGCTCCCCGACAGGGGGAGACACTGAAGCTTTCTTT. This chain links TRBV6-6 with TRBJ1-1; the match to TRBD1 covers 9 bases. J lost 3 bases, V lost 8 bases, and 7 bases had no gene match. Germline CDR1 and CDR2: MNHNY and SVGAGI (reference sequence). The CDR3 runs to 14 residues.

The V call is TRBV10-3, the J call TRBJ1-3; 7 bases agree with TRBD1. The trim removed 0 bases at V and 1 base at J, leaving 0 bases unmatched. CDR1 is ENHRY and CDR2 is SYGVKD in the germline V gene. The CDR3 contains 15 residues. The chain's CDR3 is CAISESTGSGNTIYF. The CDR3 DNA sequence: TGTGCCATCAGTGAGTCGACAGGGTCTGGAAACACCATATATTTT.

The rearrangement joins TRBV7-6 to TRBJ1-1; 9 bases map to TRBD1. CDR1 and CDR2 (germline): SGHVS, FNYEAQ. The length of the CDR3 is 15 residues. V dropped 1 base and J dropped 2; count of bases not matched to a gene: 2. The CDR3 here is CASSLGQGVNTEAFF. The CDR3 DNA is TGTGCCAGCAGCTTAGGACAGGGGGTTAACACTGAAGCTTTCTTT.

The CDR3 sequence is CASMGQDRGNQPQHF. The CDR3, as DNA: TGTGCCAGTATGGGGCAGGATCGGGGCAATCAGCCCCAGCATTTT. The chain joins TRBV19 to TRBJ1-5; possible D gene TRBD1, 5 bases. The CDR3 length is 15 residues. Deletions cut 7 bases from V and 2 bases from J, with 15 bases between. Germline CDR1 reads LNHDA; CDR2 reads SQIVND (reference sequence).

Regarding this clone: Other DNA variants within this sample encode the same CDR3. This chain links TRBV5-1 with TRBJ1-1; 7 bases line up with TRBD1. V trimming: 4 bases; J trimming: 1 base; junction bases outside the gene matches: 10. The CDR3 totals 16 residues. Germline CDR1 is SGHRS and CDR2 is YFSETQ. DNA for the CDR3: TGCGCCAGCAGCCGGACCGGGACAGCCGAGAACACTGAAGCTTTCTTT. It codes for CASSRTGTAENTEAFF.

Regarding this clone: One end of the junction does not line up with germline, which may come from a read error. The CDR3 here is CASSLFPSLSGRLIIPSGDF. In DNA form, the CDR3 reads TGTGCCAGCAGTTTATTTCCATCCCTATCCGGCAGACTAATCATCCCAAGTGGAGATTTT. The J gene is TRBJ2-3, the V gene TRBV28; a possible D gene is TRBD2 (5 bases). The germline V gene has CDR1 MDHEN and CDR2 SYDVKM. The CDR3 extends over 20 amino acids.

The chain combines TRBV7-2 with TRBJ1-5, with D hard to call. Germline CDR1 is SGHTA and CDR2 is FQGNSA. CDR3 length: 14 amino acids. V was cut by 0 bases and J by 2 bases, with 5 bases left in between. CDR3 in DNA: TGTGCCAGCAGCTTAGCTACAGGCAATCAGCCCCAGCATTTT. It codes for CASSLATGNQPQHF.

This clone came up a few times. This rearrangement joins TRBV18 to TRBJ1-1; TRBD1 is a possible D gene (6 bases). V was shortened by 5 bases and J by 1 base, with 8 bases between the two germline ends. The CDR3 loop spans 13 amino acids. Germline V gene data show CDR1 as KGHSH and CDR2 as LQKENI. CDR3 coding DNA: TGTGCCAGCTCAGGACAGTCGAACACTGAAGCTTTCTTT. It encodes CASSGQSNTEAFF.

The chain has TRBV7-2 and TRBJ1-2; D is unclear. Germline V gene sequence: CDR1 SGHTA, CDR2 FQGNSA. Trimming took 6 bases from V and 5 from J, leaving 19 bases between them. This CDR3 has 15 amino acids. The CDR3 loop is CASSFPGLPGYGYTF. DNA of the CDR3: TGTGCCAGCAGTTTCCCGGGCCTTCCGGGGTATGGCTACACCTTC.